The 3 T cell receptor beta chains reported below all come from one sample, sequenced in a study of Graves' ophthalmopathy and Graves' hyperthyroidism. The authors amplified TCR beta CDR3 regions, and they did so from RNA transcripts for repertoire sequencing. Second-round multiplex PCR came after first-round RT-PCR with HTBI primers. MiXCR, run by TCRdb on the multiplex PCR reads, gives a single entry per CDR3 protein. Of over a million distinct CDR3 sequences listed, about 35% were seen once; the top ten hold around 10%. Sequencing used peripheral blood or thyroid tissue (not recorded which). These receptors were obtained from an adult man with Graves' hyperthyroidism.

In regard to this clonotype: One base away lies a much larger clone, so this may be a sequencing read error. The rearrangement uses TRBV20-1 and TRBJ1-5, with a tentative D call TRBD1 (6 bases). Germline V gene data show CDR1 as DFQATT and CDR2 as SNEGSKA (reference sequence). This CDR3 spans 14 amino acids. CDR3 residues: CSARTGYRDHPQHF. In nucleotides, the CDR3 is TGCAGTGCTAGAACAGGGTATAGGGATCATCCCCAGCATTTT.

The sample holds a few counts of this clonotype. The rearrangement joins TRBV18 to TRBJ1-5; D is uncertain. This CDR3 region has 15 residues. Germline assignment: CDR1 KGHSH and CDR2 LQKENI. V shed 2 bases and J shed 5 bases, with 13 bases lying between them. CDR3 in amino acids: CASSPYDSGYQPQHF. DNA of the CDR3: TGTGCCAGCTCACCATACGATTCGGGTTATCAGCCCCAGCATTTT.

The chain employs TRBV7-8 and TRBJ1-2; 10 bases agree with TRBD1. J lost 3 bases, V lost 2 bases, and 9 bases had no gene match. The CDR3 is made up of 17 amino acids. Looked up from germline, CDR1 is SGHVS and CDR2 is FQNEAQ. CDR3 protein: CASSLQRTGGGDYGYTF. DNA for the CDR3: TGTGCCAGCAGCTTACAACGGACAGGGGGAGGAGACTATGGCTACACCTTC.